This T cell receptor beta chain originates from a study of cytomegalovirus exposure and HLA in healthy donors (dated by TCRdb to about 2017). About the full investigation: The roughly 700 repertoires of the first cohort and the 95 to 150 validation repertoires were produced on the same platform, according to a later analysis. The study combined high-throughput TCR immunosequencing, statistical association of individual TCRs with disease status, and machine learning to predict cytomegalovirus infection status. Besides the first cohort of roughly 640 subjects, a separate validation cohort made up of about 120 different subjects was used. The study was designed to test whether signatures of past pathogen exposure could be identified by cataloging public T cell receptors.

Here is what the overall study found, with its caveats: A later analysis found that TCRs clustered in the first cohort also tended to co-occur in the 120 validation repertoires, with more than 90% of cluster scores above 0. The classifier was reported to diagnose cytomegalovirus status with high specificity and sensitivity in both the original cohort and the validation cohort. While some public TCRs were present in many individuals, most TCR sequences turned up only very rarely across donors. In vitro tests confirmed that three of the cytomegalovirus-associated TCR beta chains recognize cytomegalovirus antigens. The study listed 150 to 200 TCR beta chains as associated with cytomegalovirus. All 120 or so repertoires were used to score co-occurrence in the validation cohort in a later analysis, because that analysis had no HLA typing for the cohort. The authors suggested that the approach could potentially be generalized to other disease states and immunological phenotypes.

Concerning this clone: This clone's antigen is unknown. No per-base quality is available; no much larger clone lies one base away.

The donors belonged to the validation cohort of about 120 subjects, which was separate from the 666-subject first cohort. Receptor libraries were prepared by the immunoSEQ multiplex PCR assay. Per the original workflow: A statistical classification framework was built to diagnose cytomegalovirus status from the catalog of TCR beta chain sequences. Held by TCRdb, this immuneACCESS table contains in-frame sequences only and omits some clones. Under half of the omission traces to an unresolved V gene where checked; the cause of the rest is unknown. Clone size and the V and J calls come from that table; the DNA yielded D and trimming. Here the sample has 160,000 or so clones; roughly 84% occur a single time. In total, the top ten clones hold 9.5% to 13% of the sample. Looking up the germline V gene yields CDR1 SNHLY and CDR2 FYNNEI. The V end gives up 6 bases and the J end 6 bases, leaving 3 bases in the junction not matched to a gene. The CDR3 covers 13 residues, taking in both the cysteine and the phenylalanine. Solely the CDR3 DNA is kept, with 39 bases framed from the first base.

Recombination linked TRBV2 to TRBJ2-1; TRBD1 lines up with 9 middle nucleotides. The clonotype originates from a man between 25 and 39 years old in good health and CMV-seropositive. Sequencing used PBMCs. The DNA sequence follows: TGTGCCAGCAGAGTGGACAGGGGCAATGAGCAGTTCTTC. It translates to CASRVDRGNEQFF.